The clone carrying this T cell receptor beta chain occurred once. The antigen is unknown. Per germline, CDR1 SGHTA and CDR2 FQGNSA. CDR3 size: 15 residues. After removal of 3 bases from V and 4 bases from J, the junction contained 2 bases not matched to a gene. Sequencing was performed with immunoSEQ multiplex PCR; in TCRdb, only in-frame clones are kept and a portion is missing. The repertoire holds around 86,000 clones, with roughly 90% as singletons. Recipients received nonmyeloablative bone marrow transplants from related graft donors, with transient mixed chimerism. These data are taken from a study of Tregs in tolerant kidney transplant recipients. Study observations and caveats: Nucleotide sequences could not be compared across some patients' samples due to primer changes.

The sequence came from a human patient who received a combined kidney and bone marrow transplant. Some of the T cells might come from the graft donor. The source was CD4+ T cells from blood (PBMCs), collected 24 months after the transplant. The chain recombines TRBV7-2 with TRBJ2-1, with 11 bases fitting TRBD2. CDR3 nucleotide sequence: TGTGCCAGCAGCTTGAGGACTAGCGGGTACAATGAGCAGTTCTTC. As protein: CASSLRTSGYNEQFF.